This T cell receptor (beta chain) stems from a study of blood T cell repertoires in COVID-19. From germline, CDR1 is KGHDR and CDR2 SFDVKD. Trimming took 5 bases from V and 0 from J; bases not matched to a gene: 12. This CDR3 has 19 amino acids. The repertoire was sequenced with immunoSEQ multiplex PCR; TCRdb's copy has only in-frame clones and lacks some. Here the sample spans more than 60,000 clones, roughly 86% being singletons. The chain uses TRBV24-1 and TRBJ2-1, with 10 bases aligning to TRBD2. What was sequenced was peripheral blood. The receptor's source is a man in his 60s with acute or convalescent COVID-19. The DNA for the CDR3 is TGTGCCACCAGTGGTCGGGCTAGCGGGGGCCCCACCTCCTACAATGAGCAGTTCTTC. It specifies CATSGRASGGPTSYNEQFF.